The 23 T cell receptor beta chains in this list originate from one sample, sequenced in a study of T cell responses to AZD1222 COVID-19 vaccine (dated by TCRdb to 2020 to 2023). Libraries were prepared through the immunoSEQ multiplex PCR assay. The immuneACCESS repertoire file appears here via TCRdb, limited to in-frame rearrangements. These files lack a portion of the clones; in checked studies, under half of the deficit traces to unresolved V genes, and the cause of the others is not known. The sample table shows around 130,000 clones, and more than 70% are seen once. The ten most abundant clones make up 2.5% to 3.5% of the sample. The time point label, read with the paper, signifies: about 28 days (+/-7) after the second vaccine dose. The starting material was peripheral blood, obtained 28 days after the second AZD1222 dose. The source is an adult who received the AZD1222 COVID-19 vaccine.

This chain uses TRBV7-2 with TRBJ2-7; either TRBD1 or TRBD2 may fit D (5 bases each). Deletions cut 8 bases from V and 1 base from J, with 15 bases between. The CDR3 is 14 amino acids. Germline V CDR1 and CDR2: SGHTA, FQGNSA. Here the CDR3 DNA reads TGTGCCAGCCTGGGGACCTGGGGATCCTACGAGCAGTACTTC. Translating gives CASLGTWGSYEQYF.

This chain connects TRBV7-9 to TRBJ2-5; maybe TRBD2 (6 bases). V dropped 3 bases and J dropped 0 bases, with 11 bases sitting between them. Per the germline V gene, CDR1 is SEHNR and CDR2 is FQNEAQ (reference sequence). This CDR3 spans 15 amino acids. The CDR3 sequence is CASSFGGTYQETQYF. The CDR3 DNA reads TGTGCCAGCAGCTTCGGAGGGACGTACCAAGAGACCCAGTACTTC. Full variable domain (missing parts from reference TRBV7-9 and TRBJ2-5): DTGVSQNPRHKITKRGQNVTFRCDPISEHNRLYWYRQTLGQGPEFLTYFQNEAQLEKSRLLSDRFSAERPKGSFSTLEIQRTEQGDSAMYLCASSFGGTYQETQYFGPGTRLLVL.

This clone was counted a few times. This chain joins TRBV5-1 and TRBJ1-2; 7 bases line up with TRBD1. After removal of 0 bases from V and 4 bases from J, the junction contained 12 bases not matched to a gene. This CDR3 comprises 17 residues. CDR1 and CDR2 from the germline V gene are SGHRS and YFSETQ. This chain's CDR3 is CASSLGESYRGSYGYTF. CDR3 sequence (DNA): TGCGCCAGCAGCTTGGGGGAATCCTACAGGGGATCCTATGGCTACACCTTC. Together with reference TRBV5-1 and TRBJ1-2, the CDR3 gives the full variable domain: KAGVTQTPRYLIKTRGQQVTLSCSPISGHRSVSWYQQTPGQGLQFLFEYFSETQRNKGNFPGRFSGRQFSNSRSEMNVSTLELGDSALYLCASSLGESYRGSYGYTFGSGTRLTVV.

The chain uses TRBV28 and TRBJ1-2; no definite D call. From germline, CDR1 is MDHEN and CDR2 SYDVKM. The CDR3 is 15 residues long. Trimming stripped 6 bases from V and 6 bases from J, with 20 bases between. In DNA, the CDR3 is TGTGCCAGCAGCGCATTTTCAACGAGAAAGCATGGCTACACCTTC. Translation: CASSAFSTRKHGYTF.

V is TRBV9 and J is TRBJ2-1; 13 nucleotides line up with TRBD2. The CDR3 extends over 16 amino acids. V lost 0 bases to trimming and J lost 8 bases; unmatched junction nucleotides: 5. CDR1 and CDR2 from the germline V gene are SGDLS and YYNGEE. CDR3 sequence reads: CASSVAGLAGVDEQFF. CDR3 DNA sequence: TGTGCCAGCAGCGTAGCCGGACTAGCGGGAGTGGATGAGCAGTTCTTC. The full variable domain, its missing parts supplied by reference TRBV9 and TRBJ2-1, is DSGVTQTPKHLITATGQRVTLRCSPRSGDLSVYWYQQSLDQGLQFLIQYYNGEERAKGNILERFSAQQFPDLHSELNLSSLELGDSALYFCASSVAGLAGVDEQFFGPGTRLTVL.

CDR3 in DNA: TGTGCCAGCAGCGATAGGGGACAGGGTGAAGCTTTCTTT. Its protein is CASSDRGQGEAFF. This rearrangement joins TRBV21-1 to TRBJ1-1; the D call of TRBD1 is as the table states it, not checked on the DNA. TRBV21-1 is given as a pseudogene. This CDR3 is 13 amino acids long.

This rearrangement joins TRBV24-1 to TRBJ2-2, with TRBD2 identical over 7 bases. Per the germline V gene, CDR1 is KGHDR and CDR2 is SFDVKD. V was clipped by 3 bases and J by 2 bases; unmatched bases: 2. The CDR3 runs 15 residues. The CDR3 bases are TGTGCCACCAGTGATACGGGGGGTAACACCGGGGAGCTGTTTTTT. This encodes CATSDTGGNTGELFF.

The DNA of the CDR3 is TGTGCCAGCAGACCGTACCGGGACGTTCCTCCGTACTTC. This encodes CASRPYRDVPPYF. The rearrangement joins TRBV7-2 to TRBJ2-7; D is possibly TRBD1 or TRBD2 (5 bases each). Germline CDR1 SGHTA, CDR2 FQGNSA. Trimming took off 6 bases at V and 12 bases at J, with 21 bases between the two ends. This CDR3 is 13 amino acids long.

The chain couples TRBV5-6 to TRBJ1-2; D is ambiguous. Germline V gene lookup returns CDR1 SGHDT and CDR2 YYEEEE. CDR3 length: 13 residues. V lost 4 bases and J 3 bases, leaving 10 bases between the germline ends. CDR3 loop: CASSPGQDYGYTF. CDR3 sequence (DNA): TGTGCCAGCAGCCCTGGCCAGGACTATGGCTACACCTTC.

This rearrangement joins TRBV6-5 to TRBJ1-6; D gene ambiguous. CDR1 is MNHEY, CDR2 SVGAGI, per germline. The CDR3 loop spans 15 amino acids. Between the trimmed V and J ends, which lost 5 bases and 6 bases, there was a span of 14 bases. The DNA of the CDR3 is TGTGCCAGCAGTCCCCGGATGGACGGTAATTCACCCCTCCACTTT. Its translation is CASSPRMDGNSPLHF.

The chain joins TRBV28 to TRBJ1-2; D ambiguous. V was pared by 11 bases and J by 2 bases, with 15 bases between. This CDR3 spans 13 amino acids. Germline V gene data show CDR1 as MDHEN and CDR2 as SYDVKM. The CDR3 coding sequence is TGTGCCGGTACCCGAGGGCAGAACTATGGCTACACCTTC. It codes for CAGTRGQNYGYTF.

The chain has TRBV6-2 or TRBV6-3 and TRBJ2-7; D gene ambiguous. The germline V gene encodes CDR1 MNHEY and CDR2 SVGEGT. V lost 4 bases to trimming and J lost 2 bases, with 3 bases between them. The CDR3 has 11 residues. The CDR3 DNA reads TGTGCCAGCAGTTCCCCCTACGAGCAGTACTTC. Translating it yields CASSSPYEQYF.

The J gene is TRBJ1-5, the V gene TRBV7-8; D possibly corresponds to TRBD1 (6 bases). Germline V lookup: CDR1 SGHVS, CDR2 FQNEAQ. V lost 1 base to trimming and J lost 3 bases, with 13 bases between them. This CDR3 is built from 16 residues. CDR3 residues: CASSLDQGLNNQPQHF. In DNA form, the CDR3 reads TGTGCCAGCAGCTTAGATCAGGGGCTGAACAATCAGCCCCAGCATTTT.

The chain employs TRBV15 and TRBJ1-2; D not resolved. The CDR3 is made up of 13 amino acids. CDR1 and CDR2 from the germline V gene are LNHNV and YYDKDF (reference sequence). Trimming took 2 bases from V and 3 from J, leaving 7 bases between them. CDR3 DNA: TGTGCCACCAGCAGATTCACGGACTATGGCTACACCTTC. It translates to CATSRFTDYGYTF.

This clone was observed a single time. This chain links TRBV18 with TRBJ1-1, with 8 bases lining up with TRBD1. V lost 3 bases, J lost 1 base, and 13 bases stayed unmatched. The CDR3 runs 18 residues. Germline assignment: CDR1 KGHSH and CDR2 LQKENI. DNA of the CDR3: TGTGCCAGCTCACCTCTCCCCGCCGCCCAGGGGGCGAACACTGAAGCTTTCTTT. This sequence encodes CASSPLPAAQGANTEAFF.

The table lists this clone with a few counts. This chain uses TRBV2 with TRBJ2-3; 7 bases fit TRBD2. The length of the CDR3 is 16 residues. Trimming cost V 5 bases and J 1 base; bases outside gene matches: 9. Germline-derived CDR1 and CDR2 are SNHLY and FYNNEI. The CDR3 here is CASSRRASGGTDTQYF. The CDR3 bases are TGTGCCAGCAGTAGACGGGCTAGCGGAGGCACAGATACGCAGTATTTT.

The CDR3 sequence is CASSRDIYEQYF. The CDR3 coding sequence is TGTGCCAGCAGCCGAGACATATACGAGCAGTACTTC. The genes are TRBV2 and TRBJ2-7; D gene unclear. Trimming removed 6 bases at V and 4 bases at J, with 10 bases between. This CDR3 is built from 12 residues. Germline assignment: CDR1 SNHLY and CDR2 FYNNEI.

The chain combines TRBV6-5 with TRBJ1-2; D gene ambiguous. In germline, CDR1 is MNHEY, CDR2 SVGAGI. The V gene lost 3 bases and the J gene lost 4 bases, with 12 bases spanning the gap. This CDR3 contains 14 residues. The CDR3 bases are TGTGCCAGCAGTTATAGGGATACGGGCTATGGCTACACCTTC. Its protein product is CASSYRDTGYGYTF.

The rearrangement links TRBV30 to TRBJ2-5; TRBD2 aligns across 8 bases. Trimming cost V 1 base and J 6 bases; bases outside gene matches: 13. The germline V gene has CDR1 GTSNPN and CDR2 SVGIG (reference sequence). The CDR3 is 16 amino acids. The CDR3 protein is CAWSAGGGGLRKTQYF. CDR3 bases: TGTGCCTGGAGTGCCGGGGGGGGCGGTCTGAGGAAGACCCAGTACTTC.

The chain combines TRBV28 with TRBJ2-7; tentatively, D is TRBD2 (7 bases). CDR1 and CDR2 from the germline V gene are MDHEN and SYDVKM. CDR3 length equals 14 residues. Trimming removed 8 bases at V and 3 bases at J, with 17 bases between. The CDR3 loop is CASEGGGTGYEQYF. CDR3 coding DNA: TGTGCCAGCGAGGGGGGGGGAACGGGCTACGAGCAGTACTTC.

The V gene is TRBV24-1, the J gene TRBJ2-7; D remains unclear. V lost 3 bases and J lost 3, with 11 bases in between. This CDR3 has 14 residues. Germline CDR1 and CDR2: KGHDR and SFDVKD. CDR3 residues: CATSDGSALYEQYF. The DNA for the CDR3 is TGTGCCACCAGTGATGGATCGGCTCTCTACGAGCAGTACTTC.

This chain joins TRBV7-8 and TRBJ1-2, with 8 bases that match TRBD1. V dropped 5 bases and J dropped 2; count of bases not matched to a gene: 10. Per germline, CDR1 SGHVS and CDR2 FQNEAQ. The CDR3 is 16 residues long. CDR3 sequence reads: CASSPNTGTGNYGYTF. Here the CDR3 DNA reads TGTGCCAGCAGCCCTAACACTGGGACAGGAAACTATGGCTACACCTTC.

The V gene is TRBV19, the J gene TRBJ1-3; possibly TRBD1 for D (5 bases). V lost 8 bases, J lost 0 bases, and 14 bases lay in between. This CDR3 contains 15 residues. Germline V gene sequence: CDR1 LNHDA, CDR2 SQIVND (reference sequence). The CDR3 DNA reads TGTGCCAGTGCCCGGGGCGGAAACTCTGGAAACACCATATATTTT. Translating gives CASARGGNSGNTIYF.